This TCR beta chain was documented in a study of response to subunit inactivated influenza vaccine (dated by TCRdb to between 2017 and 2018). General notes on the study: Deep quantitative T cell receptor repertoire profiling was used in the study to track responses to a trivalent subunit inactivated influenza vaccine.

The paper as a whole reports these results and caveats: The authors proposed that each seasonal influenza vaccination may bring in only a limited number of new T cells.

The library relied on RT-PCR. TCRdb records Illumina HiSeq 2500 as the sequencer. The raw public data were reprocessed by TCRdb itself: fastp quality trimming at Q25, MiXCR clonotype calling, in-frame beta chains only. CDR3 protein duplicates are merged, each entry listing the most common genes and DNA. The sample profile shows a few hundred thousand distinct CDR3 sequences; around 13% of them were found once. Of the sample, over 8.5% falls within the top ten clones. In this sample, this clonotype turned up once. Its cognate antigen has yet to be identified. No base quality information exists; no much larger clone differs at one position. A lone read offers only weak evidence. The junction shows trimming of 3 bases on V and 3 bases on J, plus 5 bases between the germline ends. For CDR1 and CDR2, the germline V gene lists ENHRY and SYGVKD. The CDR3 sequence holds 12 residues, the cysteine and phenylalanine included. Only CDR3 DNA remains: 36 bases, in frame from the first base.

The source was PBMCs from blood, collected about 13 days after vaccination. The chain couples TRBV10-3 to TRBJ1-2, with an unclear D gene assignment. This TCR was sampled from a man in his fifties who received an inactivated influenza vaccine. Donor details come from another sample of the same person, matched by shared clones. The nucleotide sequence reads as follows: TGTGCCATCAGTGATGGAGACTATGGCTACACCTTC. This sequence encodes CAISDGDYGYTF.